These 7 T cell receptor beta chains were all obtained from the same sample, sequenced in a study of cytotoxic CD8 clonotypes in ibrutinib-treated CLL. Clones were read by immunoSEQ multiplex PCR, and TCRdb kept only the in-frame ones, dropping some. The data hold over 70,000 clones, with about 85% observed a single time. The starting material was PBMCs, obtained after 12 months of ibrutinib treatment. Source of these receptors: a human donor with chronic lymphocytic leukemia.

The gene calls are TRBV10-3 and TRBJ2-2, with 9 bases matching TRBD2. The CDR3 runs to 16 residues. The J segment lost 6 bases and the V segment lost 4 bases, leaving 9 bases of the junction unmatched. The germline gives CDR1 ENHRY, CDR2 SYGVKD. CDR3 sequence: CAISGGGRAEAGELFF. The CDR3, as DNA: TGTGCCATCAGTGGAGGCGGGAGGGCCGAAGCCGGGGAGCTGTTTTTT.

CDR3 nucleotides: TGTGCCAGCAGCTTAGGACATCAGAACACTGAAGCTTTCTTT. This translates into CASSLGHQNTEAFF. The chain is built from TRBV7-9 and TRBJ1-1, with D unresolved. The CDR3 is 14 amino acids. Germline V gene lookup returns CDR1 SEHNR and CDR2 FQNEAQ (reference sequence). Between the trimmed V and J ends, which lost 1 base and 1 base, there was a span of 7 bases.

This clone has only one observation. This sequence joins TRBV28 and TRBJ2-1, with D possibly called TRBD1 or TRBD2 (5 bases each). The CDR3 runs to 15 residues. Deletions cut 2 bases from V and 8 bases from J, with 16 bases between. Germline CDR1 reads MDHEN; CDR2 reads SYDVKM. The CDR3 DNA is TGTGCCAGCAGTTTAGGGACCCCCACGGGCGATGAGCAGTTCTTC. Protein: CASSLGTPTGDEQFF.

This rearrangement joins TRBV6-6 to TRBJ2-5, with no clear D. Trimming took 7 bases from V and 5 from J, leaving 8 bases between them. This CDR3 is 11 amino acids long. Germline loops: CDR1 MNHNY, CDR2 SVGAGI (reference sequence). CDR3: CASNLGETQYF. The CDR3 DNA is TGTGCCAGCAACTTGGGGGAGACCCAGTACTTC.

V usage is TRBV7-8 and J usage is TRBJ1-4, with 7 bases fitting TRBD1. The CDR3 totals 17 residues. Germline assignment: CDR1 SGHVS and CDR2 FQNEAQ. With 8 bases clipped from V and 0 bases from J, the junction kept 12 bases outside the gene matches. The CDR3 sequence: CASERDSHKATNEKLFF. In nucleotides, the CDR3 is TGTGCCAGCGAACGGGACAGCCATAAAGCAACTAATGAAAAACTGTTTTTT.

The chain is built from TRBV7-2 and TRBJ1-6; D gene ambiguous. This CDR3 has 13 residues. The germline V and J ends were trimmed by 3 bases and 6 bases, with 6 bases remaining between them. Germline assignment: CDR1 SGHTA and CDR2 FQGNSA. The CDR3 sequence: CASSFARNSPLHF. Here the CDR3 DNA reads TGTGCCAGCAGCTTCGCCCGTAATTCACCCCTCCACTTT.

V gene TRBV28 combines with J gene TRBJ2-2, with D possibly matching TRBD2 (6 bases). The CDR3 covers 15 residues. V dropped 7 bases and J dropped 1 base, with 13 bases sitting between them. Germline-derived CDR1 and CDR2 are MDHEN and SYDVKM. The CDR3 nucleotides read TGTGCCAGCAAAGGGGTAGCGGTGAACACCGGGGAGCTGTTTTTT. This codes for CASKGVAVNTGELFF.